These T cell receptor beta chains were read from a single sample in a study of cytomegalovirus exposure and HLA in healthy donors. Generated by immunoSEQ multiplex PCR, the TCRdb table keeps only in-frame clones and is missing some. The table includes around 160,000 clones, 91% detected once. The sequenced sample was PBMCs. The receptors here all came from a woman aged 18-29 years in good health and CMV-seropositive. The CDR3 runs from the conserved cysteine through the conserved F or W. The order of the fields is J gene, clone size, D gene, V gene, CDR3 protein, CDR3 DNA. The D gene is left open where the match is weak. Clone size is not always given. Where it is, it says once, few, many or a class for expanded clones.

J: TRBJ2-5; size: .; D: .; V: TRBV7-9; CDR3: CASREDSSETQYF; DNA: TGTGCCAGCCGAGAGGACAGCTCCGAGACCCAGTACTTC
J: TRBJ2-3; size: .; D: .; V: TRBV2; CDR3: CASTRATSTDTQYF; DNA: TGTGCCAGCACGCGGGCGACTAGCACAGATACGCAGTATTTT
J: TRBJ2-5; size: few; D: TRBD2; V: TRBV9; CDR3: CASSAGLGGETQYF; DNA: TGTGCCAGCAGTGCGGGACTAGGGGGAGAGACCCAGTACTTC
J: TRBJ1-2; size: .; D: .; V: TRBV7-2; CDR3: CASSLDGESYGYTF; DNA: TGTGCCAGCAGCTTGGACGGGGAGTCCTATGGCTACACCTTC
J: TRBJ2-2; size: .; D: .; V: TRBV7-9; CDR3: CASSLIALTGELFF; DNA: TGTGCCAGCAGCTTGATAGCGCTAACCGGGGAGCTGTTTTTT
J: TRBJ2-1; size: .; D: TRBD2; V: TRBV28; CDR3: CASSQPLGTSGRVSDEQFF; DNA: TGTGCCAGCAGTCAGCCTCTCGGGACTAGCGGGAGGGTGTCGGATGAGCAGTTCTTC
J: TRBJ1-5; size: .; D: TRBD1; V: TRBV19; CDR3: CASSIAGTGNQPQHF; DNA: TGTGCCAGTAGTATAGCTGGGACAGGTAATCAGCCCCAGCATTTT
J: TRBJ2-2; size: .; D: .; V: TRBV9; CDR3: CASSSFTGELFF; DNA: TGTGCCAGCAGCTCCTTCACCGGGGAGCTGTTTTTT
J: TRBJ2-3; size: .; D: .; V: TRBV27; CDR3: CASGTPGTLTDTQYF; DNA: TGTGCCAGCGGCACCCCGGGAACTCTTACAGATACGCAGTATTTT
J: TRBJ2-3; size: .; D: TRBD2; V: TRBV4-1; CDR3: CASNRLAGPTDTQYF; DNA: TGCGCCAGCAACCGACTAGCGGGCCCCACAGATACGCAGTATTTT
J: TRBJ1-1; size: .; D: TRBD1; V: TRBV27; CDR3: CASGTGDVSSWVTEAFF; DNA: TGTGCCAGCGGGACAGGGGATGTCTCCTCTTGGGTCACTGAAGCTTTCTTT
J: TRBJ2-3; size: .; D: .; V: TRBV11-2; CDR3: CASSLAGSTDTQYF; DNA: TGTGCCAGCAGCTTAGCAGGGTCAACAGATACGCAGTATTTT
J: TRBJ2-3; size: .; D: .; V: TRBV5-4; CDR3: CASSTGTFTDTQYF; DNA: TGTGCCAGCAGCACCGGGACATTCACAGATACGCAGTATTTT